This T cell receptor beta chain stems from a study of shared clonotypes between healthy human individuals. Whole-study findings and limits: Sampling covered blood only; tissue repertoires likely differ.

Healthy and HIV-negative, the adult donors had no recent acute infections or vaccinations. Naive CD4+ cells were CD45RA-selected; the remaining cells were memory. As concerns this clone: The target antigen is unknown.

The method was immunoSEQ multiplex PCR; TCRdb's version includes in-frame clones alone and lacks a portion of them. The table records 800,000 to 1,200,000 clones, 75% to 85% of them present only once. Germline lookup yields CDR1 SGDLS and CDR2 YYNGEE. The junction had 2 bases not matched to a gene; V was cut back by 3 bases and J by 5 bases. CDR3 length: 13 amino acids. This TCR was recovered from a man aged 18 to 29 in good health. Some clones in this sample may be carry-over from other donors' samples. The rearrangement links TRBV9 to TRBJ2-1, with 7 bases matching TRBD2. The sample consisted of memory CD4+ T cells from PBMCs. Noted subset: CD45RA-negative fraction. The CDR3 is CASSAGGDNEQFF. The CDR3, as DNA: TGTGCCAGCAGCGCTGGGGGGGACAATGAGCAGTTCTTC.